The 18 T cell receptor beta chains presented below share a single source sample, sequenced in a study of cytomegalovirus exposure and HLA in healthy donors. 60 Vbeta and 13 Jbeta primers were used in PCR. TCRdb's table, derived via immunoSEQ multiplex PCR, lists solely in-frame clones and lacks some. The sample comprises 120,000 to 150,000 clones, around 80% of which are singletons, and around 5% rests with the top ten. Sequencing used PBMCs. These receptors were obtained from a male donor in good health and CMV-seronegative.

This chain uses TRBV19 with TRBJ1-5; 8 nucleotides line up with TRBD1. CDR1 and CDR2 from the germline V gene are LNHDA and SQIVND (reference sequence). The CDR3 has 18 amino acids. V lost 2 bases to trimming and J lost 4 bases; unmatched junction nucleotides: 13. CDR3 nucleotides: TGTGCCAGTAGTATATTTCCCCTATCCGGGACAGGAAATCAGCCCCAGCATTTT. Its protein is CASSIFPLSGTGNQPQHF.

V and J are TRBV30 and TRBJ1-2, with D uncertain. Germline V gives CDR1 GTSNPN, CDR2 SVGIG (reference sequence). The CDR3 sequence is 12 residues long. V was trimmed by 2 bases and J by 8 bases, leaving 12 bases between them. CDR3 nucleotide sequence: TGTGCCTGGAGTCAAGCCGGCGGAGGCTACACCTTC. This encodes CAWSQAGGGYTF.

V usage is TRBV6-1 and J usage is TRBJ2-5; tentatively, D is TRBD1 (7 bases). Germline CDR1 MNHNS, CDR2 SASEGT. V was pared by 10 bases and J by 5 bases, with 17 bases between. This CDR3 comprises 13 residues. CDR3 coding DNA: TGTGCCACGGATCAGGGGGGCAGGGAGACCCAGTACTTC. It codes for CATDQGGRETQYF.

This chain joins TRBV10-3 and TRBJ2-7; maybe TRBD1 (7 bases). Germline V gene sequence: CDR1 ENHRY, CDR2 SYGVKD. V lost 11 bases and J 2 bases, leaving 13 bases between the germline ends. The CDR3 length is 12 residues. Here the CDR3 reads CAAGQSPYEQYF. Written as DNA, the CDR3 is TGTGCCGCGGGACAGAGTCCCTACGAGCAGTACTTC.

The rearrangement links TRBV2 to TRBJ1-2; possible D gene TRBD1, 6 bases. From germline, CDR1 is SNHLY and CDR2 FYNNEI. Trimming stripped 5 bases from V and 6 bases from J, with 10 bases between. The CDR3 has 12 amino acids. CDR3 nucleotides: TGTGCCAGCAGTCTGGGGGGGCATGGCTACACCTTC. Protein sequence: CASSLGGHGYTF.

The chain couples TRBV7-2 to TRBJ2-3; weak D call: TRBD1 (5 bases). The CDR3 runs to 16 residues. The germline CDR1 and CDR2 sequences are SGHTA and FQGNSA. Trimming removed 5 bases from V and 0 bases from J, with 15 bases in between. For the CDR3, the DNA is TGTGCCAGCAGCCCAAGACAGAGCCTCAGCACAGATACGCAGTATTTT. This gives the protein CASSPRQSLSTDTQYF. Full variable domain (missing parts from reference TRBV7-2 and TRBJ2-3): GAGVSQSPSNKVTEKGKDVELRCDPISGHTALYWYRQSLGQGLEFLIYFQGNSAPDKSGLPSDRFSAERTGGSVSTLTIQRTQQEDSAVYLCASSPRQSLSTDTQYFGPGTRLTVL.

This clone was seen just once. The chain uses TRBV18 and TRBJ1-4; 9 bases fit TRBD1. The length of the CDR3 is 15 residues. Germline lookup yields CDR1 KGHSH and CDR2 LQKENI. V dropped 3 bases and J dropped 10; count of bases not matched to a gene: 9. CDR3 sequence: CASSPGQGKGVKLFF. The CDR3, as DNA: TGTGCCAGCTCACCCGGACAGGGGAAAGGAGTAAAACTGTTTTTT.

The CDR3 nucleotides read TGCGCCAGCAGCTTGGGAGCGGGACAGGGAGCCGGGGAGCTGTTTTTT. Its translation is CASSLGAGQGAGELFF. The V call is TRBV5-1, the J call TRBJ2-2; 9 bases fit TRBD1. CDR1 is SGHRS, CDR2 YFSETQ, per germline. This CDR3 spans 16 amino acids. Trimming cost V 0 bases and J 6 bases; bases outside gene matches: 6.

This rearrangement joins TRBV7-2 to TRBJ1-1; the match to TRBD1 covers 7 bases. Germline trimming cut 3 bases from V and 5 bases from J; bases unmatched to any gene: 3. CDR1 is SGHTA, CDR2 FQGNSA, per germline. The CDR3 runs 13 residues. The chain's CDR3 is CASSFRGRTEAFF. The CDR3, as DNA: TGTGCCAGCAGCTTCAGGGGGAGGACTGAAGCTTTCTTT.

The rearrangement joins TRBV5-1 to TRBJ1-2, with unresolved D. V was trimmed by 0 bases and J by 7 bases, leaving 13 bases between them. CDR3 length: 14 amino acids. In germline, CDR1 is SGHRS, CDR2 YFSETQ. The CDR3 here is CASSLAGGVGGYTF. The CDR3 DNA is TGCGCCAGCAGCTTGGCGGGCGGGGTCGGTGGCTACACCTTC.

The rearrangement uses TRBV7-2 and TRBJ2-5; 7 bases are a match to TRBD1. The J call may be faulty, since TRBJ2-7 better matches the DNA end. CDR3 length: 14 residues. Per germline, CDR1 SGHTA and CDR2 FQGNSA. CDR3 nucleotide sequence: TGTGCCAGCAGCTTAGACCGGGACAGCTACGAGCAGTACTTC. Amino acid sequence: CASSLDRDSYEQYF.

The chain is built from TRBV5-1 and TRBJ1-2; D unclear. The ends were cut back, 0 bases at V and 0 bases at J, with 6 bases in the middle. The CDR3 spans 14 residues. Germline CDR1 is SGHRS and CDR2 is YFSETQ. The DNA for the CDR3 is TGCGCCAGCAGCTTGGACAGTCCTAACTATGGCTACACCTTC. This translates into CASSLDSPNYGYTF.

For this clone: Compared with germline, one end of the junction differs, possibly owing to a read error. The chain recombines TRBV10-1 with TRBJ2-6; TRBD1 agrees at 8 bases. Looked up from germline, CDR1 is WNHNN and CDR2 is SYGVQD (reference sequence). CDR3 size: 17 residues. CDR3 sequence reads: CASSESDRVGGANGLTF. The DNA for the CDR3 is TGCGCCAGCAGTGAATCGGACAGGGTCGGTGGGGCCAACGGCCTGACTTTC.

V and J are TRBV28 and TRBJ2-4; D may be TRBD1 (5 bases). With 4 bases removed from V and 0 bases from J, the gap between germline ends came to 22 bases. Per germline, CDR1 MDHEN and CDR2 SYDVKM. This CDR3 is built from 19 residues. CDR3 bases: TGTGCCAGCAGTTCGTTTTGGACAACAGATAAACTAGCCAAAAACATTCAGTACTTC. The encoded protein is CASSSFWTTDKLAKNIQYF.

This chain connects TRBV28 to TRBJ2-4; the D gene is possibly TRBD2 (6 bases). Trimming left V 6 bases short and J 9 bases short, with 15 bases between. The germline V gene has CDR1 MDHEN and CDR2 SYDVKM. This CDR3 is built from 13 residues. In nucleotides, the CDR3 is TGTGCCAGCAGACCTTTGGAGGGAGTCATTCAGTACTTC. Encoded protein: CASRPLEGVIQYF. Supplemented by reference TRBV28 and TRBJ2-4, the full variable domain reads DVKVTQSSRYLVKRTGEKVFLECVQDMDHENMFWYRQDPGLGLRLIYFSYDVKMKEKGDIPEGYSVSREKKERFSLILESASTNQTSMYLCASRPLEGVIQYFGAGTRLSVL.

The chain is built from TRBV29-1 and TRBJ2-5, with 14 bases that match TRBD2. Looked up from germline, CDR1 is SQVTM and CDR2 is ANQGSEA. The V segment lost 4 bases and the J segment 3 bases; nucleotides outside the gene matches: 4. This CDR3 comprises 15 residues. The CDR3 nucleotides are TGCAGCGTTGGGGGACTAGCGGGGGTGGAAGAGACCCAGTACTTC. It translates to CSVGGLAGVEETQYF.

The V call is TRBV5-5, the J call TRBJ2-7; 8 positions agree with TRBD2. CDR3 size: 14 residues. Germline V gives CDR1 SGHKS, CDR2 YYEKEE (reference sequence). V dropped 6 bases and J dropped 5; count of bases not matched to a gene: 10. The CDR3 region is CASTSYTSGDEQYF. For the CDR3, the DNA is TGTGCCAGCACCTCTTACACTAGCGGCGACGAGCAGTACTTC.

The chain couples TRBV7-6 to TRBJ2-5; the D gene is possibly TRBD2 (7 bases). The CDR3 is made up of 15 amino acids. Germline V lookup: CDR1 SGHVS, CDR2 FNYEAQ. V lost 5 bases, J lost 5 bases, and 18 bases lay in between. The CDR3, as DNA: TGTGCCAGCAGCAACTTAGCGGCGGGGGCGGAGACCCAGTACTTC. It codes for CASSNLAAGAETQYF. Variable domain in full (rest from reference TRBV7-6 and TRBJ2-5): GAGVSQSPRYKVTKRGQDVALRCDPISGHVSLYWYRQALGQGPEFLTYFNYEAQQDKSGLPNDRFSAERPEGSISTLTIQRTEQRDSAMYRCASSNLAAGAETQYFGPGTRLLVL.